The following is a T cell receptor beta chain sequence with its context. This clonotype was seen a few times. What this receptor recognizes is not known. No qualities accompany the bases; no much larger clone lies one base away. The germline ends are 7 bases apart after V is trimmed by 1 base and J by 6 bases. Sequences KGHSH (CDR1) and LQKENI (CDR2) are obtained from the germline V gene. Its CDR3 holds 13 amino acids, cysteine through phenylalanine. The DNA shown is the 39-base CDR3, in frame from base 1. Libraries came from RT-PCR. Sequencing was carried out with a NextSeq 550. The public sequencing data were trimmed at Q25 with fastp and processed into clonotypes with MiXCR by TCRdb, which kept only in-frame beta chains. Merged by CDR3 protein, the rows form single entries marked with the most common genes and DNA. This sample is represented by approximately 98,000 distinct CDR3 sequences; approximately 40% of them were singletons. The top ten constitute around 25% of the sample.

These data come from a study of patients and donors after allogeneic stem cell transplantation (dated by TCRdb to 2020 to 2022). The sequenced sample was blood, either unsorted or a sorted T cell fraction (not recorded which). The chain was built from TRBV18 and TRBJ1-3; the D gene identity is not certain. This sequence was found in a human donor who was either an allogeneic HSCT recipient or a stem cell or donor lymphocyte infusion donor (not recorded which). It is not recorded whose cells these are; they may come from a transplant donor. The nucleotide sequence is TGTGCCAGCTCACCACAGACGGAAAACACCATATATTTT. It encodes CASSPQTENTIYF.